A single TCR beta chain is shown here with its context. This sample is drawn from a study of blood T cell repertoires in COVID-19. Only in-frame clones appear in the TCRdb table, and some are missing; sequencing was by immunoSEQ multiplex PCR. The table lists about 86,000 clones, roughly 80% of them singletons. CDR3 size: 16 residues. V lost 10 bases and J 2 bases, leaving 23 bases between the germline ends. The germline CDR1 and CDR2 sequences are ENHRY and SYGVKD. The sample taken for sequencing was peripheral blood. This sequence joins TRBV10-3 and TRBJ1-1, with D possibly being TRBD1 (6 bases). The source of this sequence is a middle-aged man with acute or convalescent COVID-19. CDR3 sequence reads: CATRTDLPETNTEAFF. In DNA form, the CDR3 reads TGTGCCACCCGGACAGATCTACCGGAGACAAACACTGAAGCTTTCTTT.